What follows is one T cell receptor (beta chain) and its context. The antigen is not known. In germline, CDR1 is MNHNY, CDR2 SVGAGI (reference sequence). This CDR3 comprises 14 residues. Trimming at V came to 9 bases and at J to 5 bases, leaving 9 bases not matched to a gene. The sample comes from a study of monozygotic twins with cystic fibrosis. Looking at the study overall: Libraries were built from 3 to 3.5 micrograms of fragmented DNA using about 15 PCR cycles.

Broader study findings: Monozygotic CF twins shared more identical nucleotide clonotypes than unrelated patients. The repertoire was suggested to be naive-dominated, clonality median about 0.009.

Sequencing used immunoSEQ multiplex PCR; TCRdb keeps in-frame clones, though not all of them. The sample gives tens of thousands of clones, under 90% of which show up once; roughly 1.5% is in the top ten. Sequencing was carried out using blood. The source of this sequence is a girl aged 2 to 10 with cystic fibrosis. J is TRBJ2-1 and V is TRBV6-6; 8 nucleotides match TRBD1. The CDR3 nucleotides are TGTGCCAGTTTCAAGGACAGGGTAAACAATGAGCAGTTCTTC. Encoded protein: CASFKDRVNNEQFF.